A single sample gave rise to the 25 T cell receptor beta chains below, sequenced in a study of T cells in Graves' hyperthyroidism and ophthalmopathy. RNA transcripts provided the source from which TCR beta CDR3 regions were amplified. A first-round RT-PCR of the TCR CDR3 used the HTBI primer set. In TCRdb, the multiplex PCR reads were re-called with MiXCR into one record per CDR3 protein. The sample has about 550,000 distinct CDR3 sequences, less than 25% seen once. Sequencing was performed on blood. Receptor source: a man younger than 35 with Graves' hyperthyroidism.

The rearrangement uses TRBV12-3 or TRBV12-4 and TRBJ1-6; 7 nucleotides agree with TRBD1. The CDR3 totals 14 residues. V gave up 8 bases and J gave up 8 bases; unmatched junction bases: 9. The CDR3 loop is CASRRQGGDSPLHF. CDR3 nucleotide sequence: TGTGCCAGCCGAAGACAGGGAGGCGATTCACCCCTCCACTTT.

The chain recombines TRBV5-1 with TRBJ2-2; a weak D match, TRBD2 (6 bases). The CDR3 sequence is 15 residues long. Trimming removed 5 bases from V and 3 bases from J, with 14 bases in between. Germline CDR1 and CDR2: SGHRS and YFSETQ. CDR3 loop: CASSNPGGYTGELFF. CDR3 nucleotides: TGCGCCAGCAGTAACCCTGGGGGGTACACCGGGGAGCTGTTTTTT.

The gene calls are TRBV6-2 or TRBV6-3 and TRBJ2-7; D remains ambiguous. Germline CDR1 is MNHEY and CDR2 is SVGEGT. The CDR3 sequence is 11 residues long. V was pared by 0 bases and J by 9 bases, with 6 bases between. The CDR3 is CASSYSSRQYF. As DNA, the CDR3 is TGTGCCAGCAGTTACTCGTCGAGGCAGTACTTC.

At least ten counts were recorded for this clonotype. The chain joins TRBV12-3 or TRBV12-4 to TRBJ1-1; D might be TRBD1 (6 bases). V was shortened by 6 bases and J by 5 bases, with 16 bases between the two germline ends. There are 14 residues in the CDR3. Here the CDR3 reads CASSPVGGMTEAFF. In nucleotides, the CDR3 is TGTGCCAGCAGCCCGGTAGGGGGGATGACTGAAGCTTTCTTT.

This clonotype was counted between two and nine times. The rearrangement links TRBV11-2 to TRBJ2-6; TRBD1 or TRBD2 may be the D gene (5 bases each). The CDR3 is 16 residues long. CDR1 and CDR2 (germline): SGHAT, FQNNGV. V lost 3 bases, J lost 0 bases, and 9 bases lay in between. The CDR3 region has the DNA TGTGCCAGCAGCTTCCTAGGGACCTCTGGGGCCAACGTCCTGACTTTC. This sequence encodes CASSFLGTSGANVLTF.

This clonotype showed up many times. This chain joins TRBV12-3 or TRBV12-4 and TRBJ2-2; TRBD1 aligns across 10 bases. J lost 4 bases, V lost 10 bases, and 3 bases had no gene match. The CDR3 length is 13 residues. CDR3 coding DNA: TGTGCCAATGGACAGGGGGGCACCGGGGAGCTGTTTTTT. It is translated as CANGQGGTGELFF.

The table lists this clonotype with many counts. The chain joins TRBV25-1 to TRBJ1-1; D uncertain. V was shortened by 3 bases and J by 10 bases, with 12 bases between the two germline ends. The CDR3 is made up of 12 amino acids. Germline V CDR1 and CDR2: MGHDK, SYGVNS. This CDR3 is CASSETRLAAFF. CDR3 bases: TGTGCCAGCAGTGAGACGCGGCTGGCAGCTTTCTTT.

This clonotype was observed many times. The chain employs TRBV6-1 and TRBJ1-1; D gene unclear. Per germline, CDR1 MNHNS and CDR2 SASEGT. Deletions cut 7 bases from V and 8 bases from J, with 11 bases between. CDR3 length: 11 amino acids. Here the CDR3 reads CASTNSGEAFF. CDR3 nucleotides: TGTGCCAGCACCAACTCGGGGGAAGCTTTCTTT.

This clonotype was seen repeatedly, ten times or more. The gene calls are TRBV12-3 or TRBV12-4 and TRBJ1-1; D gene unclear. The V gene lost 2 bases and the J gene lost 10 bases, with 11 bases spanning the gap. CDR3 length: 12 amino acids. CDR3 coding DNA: TGTGCCAGCAGTTTAACAGTCGCCGGAGCTTTCTTT. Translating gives CASSLTVAGAFF.

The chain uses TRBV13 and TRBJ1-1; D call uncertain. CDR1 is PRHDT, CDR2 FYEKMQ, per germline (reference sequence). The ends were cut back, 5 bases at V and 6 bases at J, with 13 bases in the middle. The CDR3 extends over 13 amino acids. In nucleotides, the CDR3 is TGTGCCAGCAGCAACCAGGAGCCCCCTGAAGCTTTCTTT. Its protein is CASSNQEPPEAFF.

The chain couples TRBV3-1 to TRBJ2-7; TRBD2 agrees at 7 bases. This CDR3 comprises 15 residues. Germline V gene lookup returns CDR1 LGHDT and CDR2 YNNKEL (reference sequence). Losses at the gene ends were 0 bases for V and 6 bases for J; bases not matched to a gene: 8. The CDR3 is CASSQEGGRAFEQYF. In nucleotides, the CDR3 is TGTGCCAGCAGCCAAGAGGGGGGGAGAGCTTTCGAGCAGTACTTC.

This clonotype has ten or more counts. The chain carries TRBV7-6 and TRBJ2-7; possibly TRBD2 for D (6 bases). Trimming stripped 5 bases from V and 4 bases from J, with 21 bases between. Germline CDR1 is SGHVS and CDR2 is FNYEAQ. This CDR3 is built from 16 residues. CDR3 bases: TGTGCCAGCAGCGGTGGGACGGCAAGCGGGCTATACGAGCAGTACTTC. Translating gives CASSGGTASGLYEQYF.

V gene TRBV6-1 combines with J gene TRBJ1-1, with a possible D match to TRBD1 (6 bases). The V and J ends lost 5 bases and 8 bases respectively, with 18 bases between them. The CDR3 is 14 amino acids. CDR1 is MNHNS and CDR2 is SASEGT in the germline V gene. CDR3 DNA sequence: TGTGCCAGCAGTCGTGGGGGGGAGAGGGGGGAAGCTTTCTTT. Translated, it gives CASSRGGERGEAFF.

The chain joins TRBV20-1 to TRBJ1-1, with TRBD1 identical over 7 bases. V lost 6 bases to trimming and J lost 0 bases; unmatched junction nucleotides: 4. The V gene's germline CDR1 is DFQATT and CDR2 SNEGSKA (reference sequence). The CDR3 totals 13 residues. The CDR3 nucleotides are TGCAGTGCCCTGACAGGGATGAACACTGAAGCTTTCTTT. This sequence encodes CSALTGMNTEAFF.

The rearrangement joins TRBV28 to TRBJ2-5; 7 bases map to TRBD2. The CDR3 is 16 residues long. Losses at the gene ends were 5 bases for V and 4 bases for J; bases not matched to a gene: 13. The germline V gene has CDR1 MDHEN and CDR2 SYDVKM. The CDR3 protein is CASSPSYSGRGETQYF. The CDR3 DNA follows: TGTGCCAGCAGTCCATCCTATAGCGGGCGGGGAGAGACCCAGTACTTC. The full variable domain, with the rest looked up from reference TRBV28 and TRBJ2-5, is DVKVTQSSRYLVKRTGEKVFLECVQDMDHENMFWYRQDPGLGLRLIYFSYDVKMKEKGDIPEGYSVSREKKERFSLILESASTNQTSMYLCASSPSYSGRGETQYFGPGTRLLVL.

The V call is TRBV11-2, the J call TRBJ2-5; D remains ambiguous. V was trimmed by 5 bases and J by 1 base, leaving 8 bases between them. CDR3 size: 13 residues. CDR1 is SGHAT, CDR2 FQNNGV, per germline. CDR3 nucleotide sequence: TGTGCCAGCAGCCACGACGCCCAAGAGACCCAGTACTTC. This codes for CASSHDAQETQYF.

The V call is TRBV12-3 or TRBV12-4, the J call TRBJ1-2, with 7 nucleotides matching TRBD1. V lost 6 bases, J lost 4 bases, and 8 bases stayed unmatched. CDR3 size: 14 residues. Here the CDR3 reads CASRPARDSYGYTF. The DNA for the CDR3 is TGTGCCAGCAGACCAGCCCGGGACAGCTATGGCTACACCTTC.

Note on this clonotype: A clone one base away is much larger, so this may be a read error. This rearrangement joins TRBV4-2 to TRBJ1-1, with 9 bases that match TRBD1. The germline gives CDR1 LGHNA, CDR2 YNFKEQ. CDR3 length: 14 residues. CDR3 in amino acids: CANSPLDRGTEAFF. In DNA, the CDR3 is TGTGCCAACAGCCCCTTGGACAGGGGAACTGAAGCTTTCTTT.

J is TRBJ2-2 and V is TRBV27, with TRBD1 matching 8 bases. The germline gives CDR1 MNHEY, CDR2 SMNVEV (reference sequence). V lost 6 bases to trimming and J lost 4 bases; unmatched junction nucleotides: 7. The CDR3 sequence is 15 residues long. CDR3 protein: CASRRQGRGTGELFF. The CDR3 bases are TGTGCCAGCAGAAGACAGGGGCGCGGCACCGGGGAGCTGTTTTTT.

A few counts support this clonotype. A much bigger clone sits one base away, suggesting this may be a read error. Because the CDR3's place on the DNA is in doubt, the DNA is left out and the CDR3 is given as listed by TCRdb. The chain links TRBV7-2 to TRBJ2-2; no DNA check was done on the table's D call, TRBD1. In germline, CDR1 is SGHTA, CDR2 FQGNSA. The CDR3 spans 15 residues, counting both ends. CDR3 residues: CASSWGPGNTGELCF.

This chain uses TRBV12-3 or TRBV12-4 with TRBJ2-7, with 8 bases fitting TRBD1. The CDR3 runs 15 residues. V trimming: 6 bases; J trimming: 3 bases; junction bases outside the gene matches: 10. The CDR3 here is CASSPRDRNIYEQYF. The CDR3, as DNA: TGTGCCAGCAGCCCCCGGGACAGGAATATCTACGAGCAGTACTTC.

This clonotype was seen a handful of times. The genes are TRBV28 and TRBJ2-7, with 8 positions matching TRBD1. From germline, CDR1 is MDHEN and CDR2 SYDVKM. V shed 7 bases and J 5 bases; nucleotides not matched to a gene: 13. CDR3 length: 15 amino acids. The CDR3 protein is CASILSGQGSHEQYF. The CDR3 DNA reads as TGTGCCAGCATCTTATCTGGACAGGGTTCCCACGAGCAGTACTTC.

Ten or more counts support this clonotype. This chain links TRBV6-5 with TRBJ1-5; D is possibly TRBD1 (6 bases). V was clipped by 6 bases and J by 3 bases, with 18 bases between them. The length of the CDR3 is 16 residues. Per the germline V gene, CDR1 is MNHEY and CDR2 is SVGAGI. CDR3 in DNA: TGTGCCAGCAGACCACCGGGACACGAGGTCAATCAGCCCCAGCATTTT. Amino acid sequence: CASRPPGHEVNQPQHF.

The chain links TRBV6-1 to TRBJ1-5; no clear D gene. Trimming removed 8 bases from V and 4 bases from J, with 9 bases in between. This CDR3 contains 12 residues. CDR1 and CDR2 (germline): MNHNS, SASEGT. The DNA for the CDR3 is TGTGCCAGCGGCCTTCGGAATCAGCCCCAGCATTTT. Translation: CASGLRNQPQHF.

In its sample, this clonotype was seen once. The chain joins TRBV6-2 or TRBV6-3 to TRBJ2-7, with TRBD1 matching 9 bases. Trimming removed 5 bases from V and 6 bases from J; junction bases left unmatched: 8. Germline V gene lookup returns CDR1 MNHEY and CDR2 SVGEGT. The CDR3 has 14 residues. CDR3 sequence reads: CASSRTGTGSEQYF. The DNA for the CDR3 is TGTGCCAGCAGTCGAACCGGGACAGGGTCCGAGCAGTACTTC.